A selection of T cell receptor beta chains follows, all from one sample in a study of siplizumab effects on memory and regulatory T cells. TCRdb's copy holds only in-frame clones and misses some; the assay was immunoSEQ multiplex PCR. The sample has about 100,000 clones, approximately 92% seen once. Sequenced sample: CD4+ T cells sorted from blood. These TCRs come from a human donor in good health. Some clones in this sample may be carry-over from other donors' samples. CDR3s include the opening cysteine and the closing phenylalanine or tryptophan. Each record gives: J gene, D gene, V gene, clone size, CDR3 DNA, CDR3 protein. The D gene is left open where the match is weak. The size field is filled for only some rows; it gives once, few, many or a size class.

J gene: TRBJ2-7
D gene: -
V gene: TRBV11-1
clone size: -
CDR3 DNA: TGTGCCAGCAGCTTAGACACCCTCTACGAGCAGTACTTC
CDR3 protein: CASSLDTLYEQYF

J gene: TRBJ2-7
D gene: TRBD2
V gene: TRBV12-5
clone size: -
CDR3 DNA: TGTGCTAGTGGCCTGGGACTAGCGGACGAGCAGTACTTC
CDR3 protein: CASGLGLADEQYF

J gene: TRBJ2-7
D gene: TRBD1
V gene: TRBV5-4
clone size: once
CDR3 DNA: TGTGCCAGCAGCTTTAGGACAGGGTCCTACGAGCAGTACTTC
CDR3 protein: CASSFRTGSYEQYF

J gene: TRBJ1-1
D gene: -
V gene: TRBV28
clone size: -
CDR3 DNA: TGTGCCAGCTTGCCAGGGGAGCGGTCCACTGAAGCTTTCTTT
CDR3 protein: CASLPGERSTEAFF

J gene: TRBJ2-2
D gene: -
V gene: TRBV19
clone size: -
CDR3 DNA: TGTGCCAGTACGGGTACGGGCTTCCGATCGAACACCGGGGAGCTGTTTTTT
CDR3 protein: CASTGTGFRSNTGELFF

J gene: TRBJ2-3
D gene: TRBD1
V gene: TRBV25-1
clone size: -
CDR3 DNA: TGTGCCAGCAGGGACAGGGGGGCAGATACGCAGTATTTT
CDR3 protein: CASRDRGADTQYF

J gene: TRBJ1-1
D gene: -
V gene: TRBV27
clone size: few
CDR3 DNA: TGTGCCAGCAGTTTGAGACTGAACACTGAAGCTTTCTTT
CDR3 protein: CASSLRLNTEAFF

J gene: TRBJ1-5
D gene: TRBD1
V gene: TRBV19
clone size: -
CDR3 DNA: TGTGCCAGTAGTATAGAACCGGGACAGACGAATCAGCCCCAGCATTTT
CDR3 protein: CASSIEPGQTNQPQHF

J gene: TRBJ1-1
D gene: -
V gene: TRBV29-1
clone size: -
CDR3 DNA: TGCAGCGTTGAATTCGGGGGGAACACTGAAGCTTTCTTT
CDR3 protein: CSVEFGGNTEAFF

J gene: TRBJ2-5
D gene: -
V gene: TRBV7-3
clone size: -
CDR3 DNA: TGTGCCAGCAGCTTCGTCGCGGGGCAAGAGACCCAGTACTTC
CDR3 protein: CASSFVAGQETQYF

J gene: TRBJ2-1
D gene: -
V gene: TRBV5-4
clone size: -
CDR3 DNA: TGTGCCAGCAGCTCCGACCTAGCCCCGGACAATGAGCAGTTCTTC
CDR3 protein: CASSSDLAPDNEQFF

J gene: TRBJ1-2
D gene: -
V gene: TRBV10-3
clone size: -
CDR3 DNA: TGTGCCATCAGGGGGGGCAGGGAAGAGGGCTACACCTTC
CDR3 protein: CAIRGGREEGYTF

J gene: TRBJ2-7
D gene: -
V gene: TRBV6-5
clone size: -
CDR3 DNA: TGTGCCAGCAGTTACCGGTCATCCTACGAGCAGTACTTC
CDR3 protein: CASSYRSSYEQYF

J gene: TRBJ2-3
D gene: TRBD2
V gene: TRBV9
clone size: few
CDR3 DNA: TGTGCCAGCAGCGTATCGTCTAGCGGTAGCACAGATACGCAGTATTTT
CDR3 protein: CASSVSSSGSTDTQYF

J gene: TRBJ1-2
D gene: -
V gene: TRBV7-9
clone size: -
CDR3 DNA: TGTGCCAGCAGACAACAGGGTTGGGACTATGGCTACACCTTC
CDR3 protein: CASRQQGWDYGYTF

J gene: TRBJ2-1
D gene: -
V gene: TRBV10-1
clone size: -
CDR3 DNA: TGCGCCAGCAGTGAGTCGGGTCCGATGGGGCAGTTCTTC
CDR3 protein: CASSESGPMGQFF

J gene: TRBJ1-5
D gene: -
V gene: TRBV5-1
clone size: -
CDR3 DNA: TGCGCCAGCAGCTTGGAAACAGGGTACGGTCAGCCCCAGCATTTT
CDR3 protein: CASSLETGYGQPQHF

J gene: TRBJ2-7
D gene: -
V gene: TRBV9
clone size: -
CDR3 DNA: TGTGCCAGCAGCCCCTTGGGGCTGCCGAGGGACGAGCAGTACTTC
CDR3 protein: CASSPLGLPRDEQYF

J gene: TRBJ2-5
D gene: -
V gene: TRBV7-6
clone size: -
CDR3 DNA: TGTGCCAGCAGCCCAGGACAAGTCCCAGAGACCCAGTACTTC
CDR3 protein: CASSPGQVPETQYF

J gene: TRBJ2-3
D gene: TRBD2
V gene: TRBV2
clone size: -
CDR3 DNA: TGTGCCAGTGGCGGGGCTAGCGGGAAGCAGTATTTT
CDR3 protein: CASGGASGKQYF